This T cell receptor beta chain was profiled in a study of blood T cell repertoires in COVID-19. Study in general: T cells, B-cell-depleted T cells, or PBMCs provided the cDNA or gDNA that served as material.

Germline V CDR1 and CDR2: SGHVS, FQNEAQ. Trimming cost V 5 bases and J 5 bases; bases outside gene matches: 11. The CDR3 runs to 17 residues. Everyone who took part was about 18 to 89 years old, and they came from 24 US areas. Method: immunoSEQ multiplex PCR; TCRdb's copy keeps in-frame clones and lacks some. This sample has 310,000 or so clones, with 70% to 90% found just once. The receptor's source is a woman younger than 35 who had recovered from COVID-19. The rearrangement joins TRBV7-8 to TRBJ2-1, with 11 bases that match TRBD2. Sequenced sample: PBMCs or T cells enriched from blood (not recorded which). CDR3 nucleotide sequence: TGTGCCAGCAGCCGAAAGACTAGCGGGACCCTAGACAATGAGCAGTTCTTC. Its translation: CASSRKTSGTLDNEQFF.